This TCR beta chain was profiled in a study of T cells in Graves' hyperthyroidism and ophthalmopathy. The investigators amplified TCR beta CDR3 regions from RNA transcripts. Using the HTBI primer set, a first-round RT-PCR was run on the TCR CDR3. MiXCR, run by TCRdb on the multiplex PCR reads, gives a single entry per CDR3 protein. This table has under 350,000 distinct CDR3 sequences, roughly 14% appearing once. This CDR3 is built from 16 residues. V lost 1 base, J lost 3 bases, and 1 base stayed unmatched. Germline V gives CDR1 LGHDT, CDR2 YNNKEL (reference sequence). This clonotype was picked up many times.

The TCR was taken from a woman aged 25 to 39 with Graves' hyperthyroidism that later progressed to Graves' ophthalmopathy. The J gene is TRBJ2-3, the V gene TRBV3-1; 13 bases match TRBD2. Sequenced input: blood. The CDR3 DNA reads as TGTGCCAGCAGCCAAGGACTAGCGGGGGGAACAGATACGCAGTATTTT. Amino acid sequence: CASSQGLAGGTDTQYF.